Listed below are T cell receptor beta chains from one sample, sequenced in a study of T cell clonotyping in hematopoietic cell transplantation. Profiled with immunoSEQ multiplex PCR; TCRdb holds only in-frame clones, not every one. Among 29,000 or so clones listed, roughly 92% were seen once. The source material was PBMCs, sampled 100 days after allogeneic stem cell transplant. The source is a female patient aged 50-65 years who had an allogeneic stem cell transplant from a related donor, so the T cells may come from the graft donor. Some clones in this sample may be carry-over from other donors' samples. The CDR3 runs from the conserved cysteine through the conserved F or W. A D gene is named only where the DNA matches it firmly. Only part of the rows carry a size: once, few, many, or a class if the clone is expanded.

j_gene: TRBJ1-4
abundance: -
d_gene: -
v_gene: TRBV15
CDR3nt: TGTGCCACCACTGATAGGCTAAGGGAAAAACTGTTTTTT
CDR3aa: CATTDRLREKLFF

j_gene: TRBJ1-6
abundance: -
d_gene: -
v_gene: TRBV7-2
CDR3nt: TGTGCCAGCAGCTTAACAGGGCCTAATTCACCCCTCCACTTT
CDR3aa: CASSLTGPNSPLHF

j_gene: TRBJ2-2
abundance: -
d_gene: -
v_gene: TRBV5-1
CDR3nt: TGCGCCAGCAGCTTGGAGGGGCTGGGGACCGGGGAGCTGTTTTTT
CDR3aa: CASSLEGLGTGELFF

j_gene: TRBJ1-6
abundance: -
d_gene: -
v_gene: TRBV2
CDR3nt: TGTGCCAGCAGCCCAGACATAGGGGACTTTTCACCCCTCCACTTT
CDR3aa: CASSPDIGDFSPLHF

j_gene: TRBJ1-2
abundance: -
d_gene: TRBD1
v_gene: TRBV27
CDR3nt: TGTGCCAGCAGCCCACAGGGGGTTGACGGCTACACCTTC
CDR3aa: CASSPQGVDGYTF

j_gene: TRBJ2-1
abundance: -
d_gene: TRBD1
v_gene: TRBV19
CDR3nt: TGTGCCAGTAGTACGACAGGGTCCCCTTACAATGAGCAGTTCTTC
CDR3aa: CASSTTGSPYNEQFF

j_gene: TRBJ1-2
abundance: -
d_gene: -
v_gene: TRBV5-1
CDR3nt: TGCGCCAGCAGCCCCCTGGAGGGTGGCGGCTACACCTTC
CDR3aa: CASSPLEGGGYTF

j_gene: TRBJ1-5
abundance: -
d_gene: -
v_gene: TRBV30
CDR3nt: TGTGCCTGGAGTTCCGGGATCAATCAGCCCCAGCATTTT
CDR3aa: CAWSSGINQPQHF

j_gene: TRBJ1-2
abundance: -
d_gene: -
v_gene: TRBV6-5
CDR3nt: TGTGCCAGCAGTTACTTAGCCGGGACGAAAAAGGGAGGCTACACCTTC
CDR3aa: CASSYLAGTKKGGYTF

j_gene: TRBJ1-3
abundance: -
d_gene: -
v_gene: TRBV6-5
CDR3nt: TGTGCCAGCACCCGCTTGAGGGGAAACACCATATATTTT
CDR3aa: CASTRLRGNTIYF

j_gene: TRBJ1-1
abundance: once
d_gene: -
v_gene: TRBV7-9
CDR3nt: TGTGCCAGCAGCCCCCCAGGGTTGAACACTGAAGCTTTCTTT
CDR3aa: CASSPPGLNTEAFF

j_gene: TRBJ1-2
abundance: -
d_gene: TRBD1
v_gene: TRBV2
CDR3nt: TGTGCCAGCAGGCGAGGGGGCCAGGAAGGTCATGGCTACACCTTC
CDR3aa: CASRRGGQEGHGYTF

j_gene: TRBJ1-1
abundance: few
d_gene: -
v_gene: TRBV6-6
CDR3nt: TGTGCCAGCAGTTACTCCGACACTGAAGCTTTCTTT
CDR3aa: CASSYSDTEAFF

j_gene: TRBJ2-7
abundance: few
d_gene: TRBD1
v_gene: TRBV5-1
CDR3nt: TGCGCCAGCAGCCAGGGACAGGTCATGAGCGAGCAGTACTTC
CDR3aa: CASSQGQVMSEQYF

j_gene: TRBJ2-5
abundance: -
d_gene: TRBD1
v_gene: TRBV29-1
CDR3nt: TGCAGCGTCGAGGACAGGGTCCAAGAGACCCAGTACTTC
CDR3aa: CSVEDRVQETQYF

j_gene: TRBJ2-5
abundance: once
d_gene: TRBD2
v_gene: TRBV5-1
CDR3nt: TGCGCCAGCAGCCCTGGGACTAGCGGGGGGCAAGAGACCCAGTACTTC
CDR3aa: CASSPGTSGGQETQYF

j_gene: TRBJ1-5
abundance: -
d_gene: TRBD1
v_gene: TRBV4-1
CDR3nt: TGCGCCAGCAGCCTCCTCTGGACAGGGGCGGCTCAGCCCCAGCATTTT
CDR3aa: CASSLLWTGAAQPQHF

j_gene: TRBJ1-5
abundance: -
d_gene: -
v_gene: TRBV27
CDR3nt: TGTGCCAGCAGTTTTTACGGTAGCAATCAGCCCCAGCATTTT
CDR3aa: CASSFYGSNQPQHF

j_gene: TRBJ1-6
abundance: -
d_gene: -
v_gene: TRBV10-3
CDR3nt: TGTGCCATCATGGGCCAGGGTAATTCACCCCTCCACTTT
CDR3aa: CAIMGQGNSPLHF

j_gene: TRBJ2-3
abundance: once
d_gene: -
v_gene: TRBV14
CDR3nt: TGTGCCAGCAGTCGCCCGAGGAGTTCAGATACGCAGTATTTT
CDR3aa: CASSRPRSSDTQYF

j_gene: TRBJ2-7
abundance: -
d_gene: TRBD2
v_gene: TRBV4-3
CDR3nt: TGCGCCAGCAGCCAAGAGGTCCTAGCGGGGGGCTACGAGCAGTACTTC
CDR3aa: CASSQEVLAGGYEQYF

j_gene: TRBJ1-1
abundance: -
d_gene: TRBD1
v_gene: TRBV30
CDR3nt: TGTGCCGCTGGGACAGCTTACACTGAAGCTTTCTTT
CDR3aa: CAAGTAYTEAFF

j_gene: TRBJ2-1
abundance: -
d_gene: TRBD2
v_gene: TRBV4-3
CDR3nt: TGCGCCAGCAGCCAAGATCTAGGAGGACTAGCTCACTACTACAATGAGCAGTTCTTC
CDR3aa: CASSQDLGGLAHYYNEQFF

j_gene: TRBJ1-2
abundance: -
d_gene: -
v_gene: TRBV7-2
CDR3nt: TGTGCCAGCAGCTTAGACCAACAGCGTGGGGGATCCACCTTC
CDR3aa: CASSLDQQRGGSTF

j_gene: TRBJ1-4
abundance: -
d_gene: -
v_gene: TRBV7-9
CDR3nt: TGTGCCAGCAGCTTAGTCATAGGGTCCCATCCTGAAAAACTGTTTTTT
CDR3aa: CASSLVIGSHPEKLFF

j_gene: TRBJ2-7
abundance: -
d_gene: TRBD2
v_gene: TRBV5-6
CDR3nt: TGTGCCAGCAGCTTCGGTGATCCAGCGGGGGGTGGCGAGCAGTACTTC
CDR3aa: CASSFGDPAGGGEQYF

j_gene: TRBJ2-7
abundance: -
d_gene: -
v_gene: TRBV4-3
CDR3nt: TGCGCCAGCAGCCAAGGAGTTAACTGGAGGACAGAACCCTCCTACGAGCAGTACTTC
CDR3aa: CASSQGVNWRTEPSYEQYF

j_gene: TRBJ2-1
abundance: -
d_gene: -
v_gene: TRBV6-5
CDR3nt: TGTGCCAGCAGCACCTCCTACAATGAGCAGTTCTTC
CDR3aa: CASSTSYNEQFF

j_gene: TRBJ1-2
abundance: -
d_gene: -
v_gene: TRBV7-2
CDR3nt: TGTGCCAGCAGCCCCCAGGCGGGGGCTGGCTACACCTTC
CDR3aa: CASSPQAGAGYTF

j_gene: TRBJ2-7
abundance: -
d_gene: -
v_gene: TRBV29-1
CDR3nt: TGCAGCGCCGAGGGGCAGAACTACGAGCAGTACTTC
CDR3aa: CSAEGQNYEQYF

j_gene: TRBJ2-7
abundance: -
d_gene: -
v_gene: TRBV2
CDR3nt: TGTGCCAGCAGCTCTACCTCGTTCTACGAGCAGTACTTC
CDR3aa: CASSSTSFYEQYF

j_gene: TRBJ1-6
abundance: -
d_gene: -
v_gene: TRBV6-5
CDR3nt: TGTGCCAGCAGTTACTCGGGCAGTTATTCACCCCTCCACTTT
CDR3aa: CASSYSGSYSPLHF

j_gene: TRBJ1-1
abundance: -
d_gene: -
v_gene: TRBV29-1
CDR3nt: TGCAGCGTCGACAGTGAAGCTTTCTTT
CDR3aa: CSVDSEAFF

j_gene: TRBJ1-4
abundance: few
d_gene: TRBD1
v_gene: TRBV4-1
CDR3nt: TGCGCCAGCAGACAGGGGGATCATAATGAAAAACTGTTTTTT
CDR3aa: CASRQGDHNEKLFF

j_gene: TRBJ2-2
abundance: -
d_gene: -
v_gene: TRBV28
CDR3nt: TGTGCCAGCAGTTTAAGGCGCAGGCGCACCGGGGAGCTGTTTTTT
CDR3aa: CASSLRRRRTGELFF

j_gene: TRBJ1-6
abundance: -
d_gene: -
v_gene: TRBV5-1
CDR3nt: TGCGCCAGCAGCTTGGTGGCTAGCTCCTATAATTCACCCCTCCACTTT
CDR3aa: CASSLVASSYNSPLHF

j_gene: TRBJ2-7
abundance: -
d_gene: TRBD2
v_gene: TRBV6-6
CDR3nt: TGTGCCAGCAGCCCACTGACTAGCGGGGACGAGCAGTACTTC
CDR3aa: CASSPLTSGDEQYF